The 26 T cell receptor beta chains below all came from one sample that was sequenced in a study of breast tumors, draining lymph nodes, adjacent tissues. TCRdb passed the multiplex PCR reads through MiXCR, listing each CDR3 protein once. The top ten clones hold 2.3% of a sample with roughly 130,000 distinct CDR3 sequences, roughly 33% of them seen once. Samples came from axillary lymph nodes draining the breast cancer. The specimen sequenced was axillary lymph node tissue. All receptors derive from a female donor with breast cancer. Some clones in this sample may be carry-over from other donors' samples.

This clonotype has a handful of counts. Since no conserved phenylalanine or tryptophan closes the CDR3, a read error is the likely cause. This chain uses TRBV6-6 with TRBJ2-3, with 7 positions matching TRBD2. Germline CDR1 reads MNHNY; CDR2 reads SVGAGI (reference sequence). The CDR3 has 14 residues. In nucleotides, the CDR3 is TGTGCCAGCAGTCACTCGGGGGGTACAGATACGCAGTATCTT. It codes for CASSHSGGTDTQYL.

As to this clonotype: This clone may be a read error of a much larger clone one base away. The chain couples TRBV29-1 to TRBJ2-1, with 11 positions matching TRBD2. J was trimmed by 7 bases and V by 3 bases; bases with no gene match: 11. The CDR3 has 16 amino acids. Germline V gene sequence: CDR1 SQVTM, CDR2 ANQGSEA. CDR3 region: CSVDVAGGFRGNEQFF. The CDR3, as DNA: TGCAGCGTTGATGTAGCGGGGGGGTTCAGGGGGAATGAGCAGTTCTTC.

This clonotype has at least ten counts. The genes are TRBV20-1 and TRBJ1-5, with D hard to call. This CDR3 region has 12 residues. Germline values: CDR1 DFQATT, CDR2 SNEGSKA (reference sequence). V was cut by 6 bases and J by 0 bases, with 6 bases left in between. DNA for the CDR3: TGCAGTGCCGTTAATAGCAATCAGCCCCAGCATTTT. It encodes CSAVNSNQPQHF.

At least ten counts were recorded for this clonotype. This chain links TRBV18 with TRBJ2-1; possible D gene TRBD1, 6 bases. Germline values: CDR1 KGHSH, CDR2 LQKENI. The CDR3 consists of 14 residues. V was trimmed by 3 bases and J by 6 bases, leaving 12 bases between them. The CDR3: CASSPYLGANEQFF. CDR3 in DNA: TGTGCCAGCTCACCGTACCTGGGGGCCAATGAGCAGTTCTTC. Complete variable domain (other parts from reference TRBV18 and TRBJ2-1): NAGVMQNPRHLVRRRGQEARLRCSPMKGHSHVYWYRQLPEEGLKFMVYLQKENIIDESGMPKERFSAEFPKEGPSILRIQQVVRGDSAAYFCASSPYLGANEQFFGPGTRLTVL.

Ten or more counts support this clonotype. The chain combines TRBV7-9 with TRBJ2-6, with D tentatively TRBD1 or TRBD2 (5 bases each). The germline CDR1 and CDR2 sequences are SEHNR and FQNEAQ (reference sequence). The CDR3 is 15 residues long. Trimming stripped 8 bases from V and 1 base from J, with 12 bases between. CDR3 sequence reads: CASSLWGSGANVLTF. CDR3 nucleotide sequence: TGTGCCAGCTCCTTATGGGGGTCTGGGGCCAACGTCCTGACTTTC.

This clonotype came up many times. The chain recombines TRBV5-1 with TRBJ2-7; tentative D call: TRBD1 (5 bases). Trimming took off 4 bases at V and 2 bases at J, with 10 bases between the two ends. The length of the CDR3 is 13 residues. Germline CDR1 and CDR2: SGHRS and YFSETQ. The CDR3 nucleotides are TGCGCCAGCAGCCCCTTGACAGCCTACGAGCAGTACTTC. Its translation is CASSPLTAYEQYF.

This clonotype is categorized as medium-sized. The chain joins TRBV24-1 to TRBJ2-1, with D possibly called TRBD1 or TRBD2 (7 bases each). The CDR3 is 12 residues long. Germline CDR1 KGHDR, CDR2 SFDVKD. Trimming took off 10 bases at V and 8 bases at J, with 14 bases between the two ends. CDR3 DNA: TGTGCCACGGGTGCAGGGGGGGATGAGCAGTTCTTC. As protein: CATGAGGDEQFF.

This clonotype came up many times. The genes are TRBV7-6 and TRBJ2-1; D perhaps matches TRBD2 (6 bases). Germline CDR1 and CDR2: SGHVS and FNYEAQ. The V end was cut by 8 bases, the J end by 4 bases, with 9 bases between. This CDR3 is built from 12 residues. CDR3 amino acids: CASAGPYNEQFF. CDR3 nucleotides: TGTGCCAGCGCGGGGCCTTACAATGAGCAGTTCTTC.

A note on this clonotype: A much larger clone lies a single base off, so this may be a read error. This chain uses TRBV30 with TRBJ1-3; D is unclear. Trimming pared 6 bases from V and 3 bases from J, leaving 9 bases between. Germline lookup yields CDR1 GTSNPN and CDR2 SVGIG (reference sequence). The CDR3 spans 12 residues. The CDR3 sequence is CACLGFGNTIYF. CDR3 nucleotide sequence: TGTGCCTGCCTAGGCTTTGGAAACACCATATATTTT.

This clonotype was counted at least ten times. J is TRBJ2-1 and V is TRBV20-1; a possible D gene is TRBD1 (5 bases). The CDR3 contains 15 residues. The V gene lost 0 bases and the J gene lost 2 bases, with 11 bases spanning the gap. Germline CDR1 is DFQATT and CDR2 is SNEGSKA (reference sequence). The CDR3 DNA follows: TGCAGTGCTAGAGACAGCAGGGCCCCCTACAATGAGCAGTTCTTC. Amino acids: CSARDSRAPYNEQFF.

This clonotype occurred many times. This chain's CDR3 is CASSRQGAGQPQHF. CDR3 coding DNA: TGCGCCAGCAGCCGACAGGGGGCAGGACAGCCCCAGCATTTT. The V gene is TRBV4-1, the J gene TRBJ1-5; TRBD1 matches 10 bases. V lost 4 bases to trimming and J lost 7 bases; unmatched junction nucleotides: 4. Germline CDR1 reads MGHRA; CDR2 reads YSYEKL. CDR3 size: 14 residues.

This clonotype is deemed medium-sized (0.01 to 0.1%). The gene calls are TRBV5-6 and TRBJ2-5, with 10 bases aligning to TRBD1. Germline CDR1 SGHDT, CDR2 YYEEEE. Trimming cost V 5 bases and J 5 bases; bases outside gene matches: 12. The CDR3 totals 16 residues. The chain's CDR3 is CASSSSGQGSGETQYF. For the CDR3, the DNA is TGTGCCAGCAGTTCATCGGGACAGGGGTCCGGGGAGACCCAGTACTTC.

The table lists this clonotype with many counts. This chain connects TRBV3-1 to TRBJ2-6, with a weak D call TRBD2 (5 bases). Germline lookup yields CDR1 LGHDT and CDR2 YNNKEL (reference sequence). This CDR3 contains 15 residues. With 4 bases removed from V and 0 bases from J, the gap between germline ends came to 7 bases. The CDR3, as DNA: TGTGCCAGCAGCCGCCGGGACTCTGGGGCCAACGTCCTGACTTTC. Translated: CASSRRDSGANVLTF. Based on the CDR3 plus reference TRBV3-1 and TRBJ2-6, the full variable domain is DTAVSQTPKYLVTQMGNDKSIKCEQNLGHDTMYWYKQDSKKFLKIMFSYNNKELIINETVPNRFSPKSPDKAHLNLHINSLELGDSAVYFCASSRRDSGANVLTFGAGSRLTVL.

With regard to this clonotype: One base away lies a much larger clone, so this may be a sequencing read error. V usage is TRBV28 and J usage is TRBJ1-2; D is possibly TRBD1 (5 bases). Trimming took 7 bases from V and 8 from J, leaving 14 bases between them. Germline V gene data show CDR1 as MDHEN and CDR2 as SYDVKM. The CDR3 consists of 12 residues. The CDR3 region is CASKAGTGGYTF. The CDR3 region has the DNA TGTGCCAGCAAGGCCGGGACGGGCGGCTACACCTTC.

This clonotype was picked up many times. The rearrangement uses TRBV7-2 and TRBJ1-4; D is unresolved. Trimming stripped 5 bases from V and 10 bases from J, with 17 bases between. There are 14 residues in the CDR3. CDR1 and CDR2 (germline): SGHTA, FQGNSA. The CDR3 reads CASSPIDRSGKLFF. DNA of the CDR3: TGTGCCAGCAGCCCGATCGATCGGTCGGGAAAACTGTTTTTT.

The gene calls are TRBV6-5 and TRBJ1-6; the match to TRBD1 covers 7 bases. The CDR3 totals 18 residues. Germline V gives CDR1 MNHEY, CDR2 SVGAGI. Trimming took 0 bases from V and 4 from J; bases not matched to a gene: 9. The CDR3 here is CASSYSQGPASYNSPLHF. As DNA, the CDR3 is TGTGCCAGCAGTTACTCACAGGGGCCGGCTTCATATAATTCACCCCTCCACTTT.

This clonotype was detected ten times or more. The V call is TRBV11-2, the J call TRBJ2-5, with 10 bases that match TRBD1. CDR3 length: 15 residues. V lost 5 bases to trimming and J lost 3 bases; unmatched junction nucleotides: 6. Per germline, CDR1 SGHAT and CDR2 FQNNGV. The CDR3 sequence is CASSPGTGAEETQYF. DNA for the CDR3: TGTGCCAGCAGCCCCGGGACAGGGGCTGAAGAGACCCAGTACTTC. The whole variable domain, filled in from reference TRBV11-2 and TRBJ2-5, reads EAGVAQSPRYKIIEKRQSVAFWCNPISGHATLYWYQQILGQGPKLLIQFQNNGVVDDSQLPKDRFSAERLKGVDSTLKIQPAKLEDSAVYLCASSPGTGAEETQYFGPGTRLLVL.

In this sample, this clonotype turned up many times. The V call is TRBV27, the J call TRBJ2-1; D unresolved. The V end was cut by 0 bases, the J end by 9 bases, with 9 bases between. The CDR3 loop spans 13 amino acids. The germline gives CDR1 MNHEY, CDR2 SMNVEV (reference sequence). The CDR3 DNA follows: TGTGCCAGCAGTTTATCTTGGGTAACTGAGCAGTTCTTC. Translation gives CASSLSWVTEQFF.

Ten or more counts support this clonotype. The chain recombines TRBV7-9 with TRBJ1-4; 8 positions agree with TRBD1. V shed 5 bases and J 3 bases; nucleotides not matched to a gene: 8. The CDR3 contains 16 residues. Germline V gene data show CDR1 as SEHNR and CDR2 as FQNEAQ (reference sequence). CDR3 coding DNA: TGTGCCAGCAGCGTCCAGGGGGCTTCAGCTAATGAAAAACTGTTTTTT. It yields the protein CASSVQGASANEKLFF.

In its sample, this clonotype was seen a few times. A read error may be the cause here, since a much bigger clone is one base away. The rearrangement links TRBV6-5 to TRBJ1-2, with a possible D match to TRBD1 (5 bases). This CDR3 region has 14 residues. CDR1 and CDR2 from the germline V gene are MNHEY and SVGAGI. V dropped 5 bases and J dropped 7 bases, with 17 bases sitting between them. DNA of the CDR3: TGTGCCAGCAGTCACGACCAGGGCAGGACTGGCTACACCTTC. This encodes CASSHDQGRTGYTF.

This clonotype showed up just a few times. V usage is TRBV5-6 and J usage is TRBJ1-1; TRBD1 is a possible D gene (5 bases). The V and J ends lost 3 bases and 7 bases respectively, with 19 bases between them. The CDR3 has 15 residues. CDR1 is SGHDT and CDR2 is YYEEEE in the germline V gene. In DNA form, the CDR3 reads TGTGCCAGCAGCTCTCGACAGCCGGGCTACCGTGAAGCTTTCTTT. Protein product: CASSSRQPGYREAFF. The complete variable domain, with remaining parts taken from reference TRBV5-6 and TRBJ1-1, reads DAGVTQSPTHLIKTRGQQVTLRCSPKSGHDTVSWYQQALGQGPQFIFQYYEEEERQRGNFPDRFSGHQFPNYSSELNVNALLLGDSALYLCASSSRQPGYREAFFGQGTRLTVV.

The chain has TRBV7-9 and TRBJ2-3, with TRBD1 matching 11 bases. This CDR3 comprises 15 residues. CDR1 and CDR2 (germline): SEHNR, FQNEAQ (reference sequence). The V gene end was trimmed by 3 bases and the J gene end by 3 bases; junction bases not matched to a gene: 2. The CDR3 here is CASSFGQGATDTQYF. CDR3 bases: TGTGCCAGCAGCTTTGGACAGGGGGCAACAGATACGCAGTATTTT. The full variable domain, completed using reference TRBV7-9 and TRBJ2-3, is DTGVSQNPRHKITKRGQNVTFRCDPISEHNRLYWYRQTLGQGPEFLTYFQNEAQLEKSRLLSDRFSAERPKGSFSTLEIQRTEQGDSAMYLCASSFGQGATDTQYFGPGTRLTVL.

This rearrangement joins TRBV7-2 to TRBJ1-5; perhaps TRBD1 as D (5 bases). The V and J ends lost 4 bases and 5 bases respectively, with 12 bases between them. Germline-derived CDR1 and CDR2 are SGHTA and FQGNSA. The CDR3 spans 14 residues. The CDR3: CASSWEPGHQPQHF. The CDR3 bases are TGTGCCAGCAGCTGGGAACCGGGACATCAGCCCCAGCATTTT.

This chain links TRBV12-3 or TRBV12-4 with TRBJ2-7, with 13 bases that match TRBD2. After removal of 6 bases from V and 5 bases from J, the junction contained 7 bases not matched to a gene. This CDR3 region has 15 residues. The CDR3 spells CASRQGLAGDHEQYF. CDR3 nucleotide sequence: TGTGCCAGCAGACAAGGACTAGCGGGAGACCACGAGCAGTACTTC.

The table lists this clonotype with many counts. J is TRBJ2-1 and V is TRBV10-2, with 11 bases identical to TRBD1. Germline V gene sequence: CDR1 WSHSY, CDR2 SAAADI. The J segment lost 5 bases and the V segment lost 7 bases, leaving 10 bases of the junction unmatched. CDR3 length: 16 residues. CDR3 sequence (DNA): TGCGCCAGCACTGATCCGGGACAGGGGGTCAACAATGAGCAGTTCTTC. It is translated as CASTDPGQGVNNEQFF.

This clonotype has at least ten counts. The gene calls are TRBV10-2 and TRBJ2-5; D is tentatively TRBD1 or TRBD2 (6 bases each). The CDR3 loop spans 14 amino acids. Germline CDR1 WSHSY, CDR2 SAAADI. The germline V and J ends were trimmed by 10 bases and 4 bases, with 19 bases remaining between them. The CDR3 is CATRGSRGRETQYF. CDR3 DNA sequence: TGCGCCACCAGAGGAAGCCGGGGGCGAGAGACCCAGTACTTC.